These 32 T cell receptor beta chains share one sample of origin, sequenced in a study of blood T cell repertoires in COVID-19. Data came from immunoSEQ multiplex PCR; TCRdb stores just in-frame clones and leaves some out. The sample gives 200,000 to 250,000 clones, just over 85% of which show up once; about 15% is in the top ten. The sample consisted of PBMCs or T cells enriched from blood (not recorded which). These TCRs come from a woman between 45 and 65 years old with acute COVID-19.

V is TRBV10-3 and J is TRBJ2-7, with 9 bases aligning to TRBD1. Germline trimming cut 6 bases from V and 3 bases from J; bases unmatched to any gene: 6. This CDR3 is built from 14 residues. The germline gives CDR1 ENHRY, CDR2 SYGVKD. DNA for the CDR3: TGTGCCATCAGAGAGCCGGGACAGGGCTACGAGCAGTACTTC. Protein: CAIREPGQGYEQYF.

The CDR3: CASRQDTANYGYTF. CDR3 sequence (DNA): TGTGCCAGCAGGCAGGACACCGCTAACTATGGCTACACCTTC. The rearrangement links TRBV27 to TRBJ1-2; D possibly corresponds to TRBD1 (5 bases). CDR3 length: 14 residues. V was clipped by 6 bases and J by 0 bases, with 11 bases between them. The V gene's germline CDR1 is MNHEY and CDR2 SMNVEV (reference sequence).

The chain couples TRBV19 to TRBJ1-2; 7 bases map to TRBD1. In germline, CDR1 is LNHDA, CDR2 SQIVND (reference sequence). The CDR3 runs 16 residues. J gave up 4 bases and V 3 bases, and 11 bases lay outside the gene matches. CDR3 sequence reads: CASSIGGAGGFYGYTF. CDR3 sequence (DNA): TGTGCCAGTAGTATCGGAGGGGCAGGGGGATTCTATGGCTACACCTTC. Full variable domain (missing parts from reference TRBV19 and TRBJ1-2): DGGITQSPKYLFRKEGQNVTLSCEQNLNHDAMYWYRQDPGQGLRLIYYSQIVNDFQKGDIAEGYSVSREKKESFPLTVTSAQKNPTAFYLCASSIGGAGGFYGYTFGSGTRLTVV.

V and J are TRBV7-9 and TRBJ1-2; D unclear. V was shortened by 2 bases and J by 1 base, with 5 bases between the two germline ends. The CDR3 is 13 residues long. Germline loops: CDR1 SEHNR, CDR2 FQNEAQ (reference sequence). CDR3 in amino acids: CASSLQVNYGYTF. The CDR3 DNA reads TGTGCCAGCAGCTTACAGGTTAACTATGGCTACACCTTC. The complete variable domain, with remaining parts taken from reference TRBV7-9 and TRBJ1-2, reads DTGVSQNPRHKITKRGQNVTFRCDPISEHNRLYWYRQTLGQGPEFLTYFQNEAQLEKSRLLSDRFSAERPKGSFSTLEIQRTEQGDSAMYLCASSLQVNYGYTFGSGTRLTVV.

The V and J genes are TRBV2 and TRBJ2-1; 8 bases align to TRBD2. Germline-derived CDR1 and CDR2 are SNHLY and FYNNEI. With V trimmed by 6 bases and J by 7 bases, 5 bases remained unmatched. This CDR3 spans 13 amino acids. The CDR3 DNA reads TGTGCCAGCAGCAGGGAGCGGGAGAATGAGCAGTTCTTC. Translated, it gives CASSRERENEQFF.

The chain links TRBV5-4 to TRBJ2-7; 7 bases are a match to TRBD2. CDR3 length: 15 amino acids. Germline loops: CDR1 SGHNT, CDR2 YYREEE (reference sequence). The trim removed 4 bases at V and 2 bases at J, leaving 9 bases unmatched. Here the CDR3 DNA reads TGTGCCAGCAGCCACGGCGCGGGAGCACCCTACGAGCAGTACTTC. Residues: CASSHGAGAPYEQYF.

This chain joins TRBV18 and TRBJ2-2; D is undetermined. The CDR3 spans 16 residues. Trimming left V 0 bases short and J 2 bases short, with 10 bases between. The germline V gene has CDR1 KGHSH and CDR2 LQKENI. For the CDR3, the DNA is TGTGCCAGCTCACCACCACGACACCGAAACACCGGGGAGCTGTTTTTT. It is translated as CASSPPRHRNTGELFF.

This rearrangement joins TRBV27 to TRBJ2-7, with 7 bases identical to TRBD1. V lost 6 bases, J lost 3 bases, and 5 bases stayed unmatched. Germline V gene lookup returns CDR1 MNHEY and CDR2 SMNVEV (reference sequence). The CDR3 sequence is 13 residues long. CDR3 residues: CASRTGQFYEQYF. As DNA, the CDR3 is TGTGCCAGCAGGACGGGACAGTTCTACGAGCAGTACTTC.

The rearrangement links TRBV7-2 to TRBJ1-5; no firm D call. Trimming stripped 4 bases from V and 5 bases from J, with 9 bases between. The CDR3 is 13 amino acids. Germline V gives CDR1 SGHTA, CDR2 FQGNSA. The chain's CDR3 is CASSSYSHQPQHF. The CDR3, as DNA: TGTGCCAGCAGCTCGTACAGTCATCAGCCCCAGCATTTT.

The gene calls are TRBV19 and TRBJ2-3, with TRBD1 identical over 7 bases. The CDR3 contains 15 residues. J gave up 0 bases and V 3 bases, and 3 bases lay outside the gene matches. CDR1 is LNHDA, CDR2 SQIVND, per germline (reference sequence). The CDR3: CASSIGTASTDTQYF. The DNA of the CDR3 is TGTGCCAGTAGTATCGGGACAGCAAGCACAGATACGCAGTATTTT.

The chain recombines TRBV7-9 with TRBJ1-5; D is perhaps TRBD1 (6 bases). The V gene lost 5 bases and the J gene lost 2 bases, with 10 bases spanning the gap. CDR1 SEHNR and CDR2 FQNEAQ come from the germline V gene (reference sequence). This CDR3 has 14 amino acids. CDR3 sequence (DNA): TGTGCCAGCAGCCCCGGGACACGCAATCAGCCCCAGCATTTT. This sequence encodes CASSPGTRNQPQHF. The full variable domain, rest sourced from reference TRBV7-9 and TRBJ1-5, is DTGVSQNPRHKITKRGQNVTFRCDPISEHNRLYWYRQTLGQGPEFLTYFQNEAQLEKSRLLSDRFSAERPKGSFSTLEIQRTEQGDSAMYLCASSPGTRNQPQHFGDGTRLSIL.

The genes are TRBV19 and TRBJ2-5; D is possibly TRBD2 (6 bases). CDR1 and CDR2 (germline): LNHDA, SQIVND (reference sequence). This CDR3 spans 14 amino acids. Trimming removed 7 bases at V and 5 bases at J, with 17 bases between. The CDR3 region is CASTDSGRRETQYF. In DNA, the CDR3 is TGTGCCAGTACAGATAGTGGGAGGCGGGAGACCCAGTACTTC.

CDR3 sequence reads: CAISEGTSGSGETQYF. CDR3 nucleotide sequence: TGTGCCATCAGTGAGGGGACTAGCGGGAGCGGAGAGACCCAGTACTTC. The chain couples TRBV10-3 to TRBJ2-5, with TRBD2 identical over 14 bases. Germline CDR1 is ENHRY and CDR2 is SYGVKD. With V trimmed by 2 bases and J by 4 bases, 3 bases remained unmatched. The CDR3 has 16 residues.

V gene TRBV28 combines with J gene TRBJ1-5, with 8 bases lining up with TRBD1. The CDR3 totals 19 residues. CDR1 is MDHEN, CDR2 SYDVKM, per germline. V lost 7 bases to trimming and J lost 5 bases; unmatched junction nucleotides: 22. The CDR3 DNA reads as TGTGCCAGCAATCCCCCAGCAGGGGGCGTAAGAATTTTTGATCAGCCCCAGCATTTT. Its protein is CASNPPAGGVRIFDQPQHF.

This sequence joins TRBV5-5 and TRBJ1-6; D unclear. In germline, CDR1 is SGHKS, CDR2 YYEKEE (reference sequence). This CDR3 has 12 amino acids. Trimming took off 4 bases at V and 6 bases at J, with 5 bases between the two ends. For the CDR3, the DNA is TGTGCCAGCAGCCCCGTTAATTCACCCCTCCACTTT. Translation: CASSPVNSPLHF.

The chain carries TRBV19 and TRBJ2-2; 10 nucleotides agree with TRBD1. The CDR3 consists of 16 residues. Germline V gene sequence: CDR1 LNHDA, CDR2 SQIVND (reference sequence). J lost 4 bases, V lost 5 bases, and 7 bases had no gene match. CDR3 in DNA: TGTGCCAGTAGTGGGTCCGGGACAGGGGTCACCGGGGAGCTGTTTTTT. Translation gives CASSGSGTGVTGELFF. Based on the CDR3 plus reference TRBV19 and TRBJ2-2, the full variable domain is DGGITQSPKYLFRKEGQNVTLSCEQNLNHDAMYWYRQDPGQGLRLIYYSQIVNDFQKGDIAEGYSVSREKKESFPLTVTSAQKNPTAFYLCASSGSGTGVTGELFFGEGSRLTVL.

The chain recombines TRBV18 with TRBJ2-7; 10 bases fit TRBD1. The V gene's germline CDR1 is KGHSH and CDR2 LQKENI. The ends lost 3 bases at V and 2 bases at J; junction bases unmatched: 7. CDR3 length: 16 residues. The CDR3 nucleotides read TGTGCCAGCTCACCGTCCCGGGACAGGGGCCCCTACGAGCAGTACTTC. Translated: CASSPSRDRGPYEQYF.

The rearrangement joins TRBV7-6 to TRBJ1-1, with D possibly TRBD1 on 5 matching bases. This CDR3 is 14 amino acids long. The V and J ends lost 5 bases and 1 base respectively, with 11 bases between them. Germline V gene sequence: CDR1 SGHVS, CDR2 FNYEAQ. The CDR3 region is CASSPMGGNTEAFF. The DNA for the CDR3 is TGTGCCAGCAGCCCGATGGGGGGGAACACTGAAGCTTTCTTT.

This sequence joins TRBV5-8 and TRBJ2-1; 8 bases fit TRBD2. The V gene end was trimmed by 4 bases and the J gene end by 0 bases; junction bases not matched to a gene: 6. This CDR3 has 16 amino acids. The germline CDR1 and CDR2 sequences are SGHTS and YDEGEE. CDR3 in DNA: TGTGCCAGCAGCATGCCCGGGAGGGCCTCCTACAATGAGCAGTTCTTC. Translated, it gives CASSMPGRASYNEQFF. The full variable domain, in which reference TRBV5-8 and TRBJ2-1 provide the parts outside the CDR3, is EAGVTQSPTHLIKTRGQQATLRCSPISGHTSVYWYQQALGLGLQFLLWYDEGEERNRGNFPPRFSGRQFPNYSSELNVNALELEDSALYLCASSMPGRASYNEQFFGPGTRLTVL.

This clone was observed a single time. V gene TRBV18 combines with J gene TRBJ1-1; no clear D. Germline lookup yields CDR1 KGHSH and CDR2 LQKENI. CDR3 length equals 12 residues. The germline V and J ends were trimmed by 5 bases and 7 bases, with 11 bases remaining between them. This CDR3 reads CASSSQTYEAFF. The CDR3 DNA reads TGTGCCAGCTCATCGCAGACATATGAAGCTTTCTTT.

This sequence joins TRBV25-1 and TRBJ2-5; no definite D call. Trimming cost V 5 bases and J 5 bases, with 15 bases left between them. The CDR3 is 14 amino acids. Germline V gives CDR1 MGHDK, CDR2 SYGVNS. The CDR3 reads CASSKFLGAETQYF. The CDR3 DNA is TGTGCCAGCAGTAAATTTCTCGGAGCGGAGACCCAGTACTTC.

The CDR3 here is CASRSSLSPYNEQFF. As DNA, the CDR3 is TGTGCCAGCCGTTCCTCACTGAGTCCCTACAATGAGCAGTTCTTC. V is TRBV27 and J is TRBJ2-1, with D uncertain. Germline V lookup: CDR1 MNHEY, CDR2 SMNVEV (reference sequence). V was cut by 8 bases and J by 2 bases, with 16 bases left in between. The CDR3 covers 15 residues.

J is TRBJ2-7 and V is TRBV28; possible D gene TRBD2, 6 bases. Germline V gene sequence: CDR1 MDHEN, CDR2 SYDVKM. This CDR3 is 15 amino acids long. V lost 5 bases and J lost 3, with 17 bases in between. For the CDR3, the DNA is TGTGCCAGCAGTCTCCCAGCGGGCGGCCTCTACGAGCAGTACTTC. Residues: CASSLPAGGLYEQYF.

This chain uses TRBV12-3 or TRBV12-4 with TRBJ2-3, with D hard to call. Trimming stripped 3 bases from V and 2 bases from J, with 6 bases between. The CDR3 length is 13 residues. DNA for the CDR3: TGTGCCAGCAGTTTGTTAGCCACAGATACGCAGTATTTT. It is translated as CASSLLATDTQYF.

This chain links TRBV21-1 with TRBJ1-2; the tabulated D call, TRBD1, remains unverified against the DNA. TRBV21-1 represents a pseudogene. CDR3 length: 17 residues. Here the CDR3 reads CASSKEDNRKTNYGYTF. The CDR3 DNA reads TGTGCCAGCAGCAAAGAGGACAACCGCAAAACTAACTATGGCTACACCTTC.

V usage is TRBV7-3 and J usage is TRBJ2-3; TRBD2 aligns across 10 bases. Trimming removed 8 bases from V and 5 bases from J; junction bases left unmatched: 19. Per the germline V gene, CDR1 is SGHTA and CDR2 is FQGTGA. There are 18 residues in the CDR3. The CDR3 nucleotides are TGTGCCAGCGTACAGGGGCAGCGGGAGGGCCCGAGTCGAGATACGCAGTATTTT. Amino acids: CASVQGQREGPSRDTQYF.

The genes are TRBV7-9 and TRBJ1-1; D might be TRBD1 (6 bases). Germline V gene lookup returns CDR1 SEHNR and CDR2 FQNEAQ (reference sequence). The CDR3 length is 14 residues. V was clipped by 3 bases and J by 4 bases, with 12 bases between them. CDR3 nucleotides: TGTGCCAGCAGCTTCCCACAGGGTTCCACTGAAGCTTTCTTT. Its protein is CASSFPQGSTEAFF.

This chain connects TRBV6-2 or TRBV6-3 to TRBJ2-1; 13 bases map to TRBD2. V was clipped by 5 bases and J by 6 bases; unmatched bases: 4. The CDR3 has 15 amino acids. Per the germline V gene, CDR1 is MNHEY and CDR2 is SVGEGT. DNA of the CDR3: TGTGCCAGCAGTAAAACTAGCGGGAGGGCCAATGAGCAGTTCTTC. It is translated as CASSKTSGRANEQFF.

The J gene is TRBJ2-7, the V gene TRBV20-1, with no clear D. V was clipped by 2 bases and J by 3 bases, with 5 bases between them. CDR1 is DFQATT and CDR2 is SNEGSKA in the germline V gene (reference sequence). The CDR3 is made up of 11 amino acids. The CDR3, as DNA: TGCAGTGCTAGATATAACTACGAGCAGTACTTC. It is translated as CSARYNYEQYF.

V and J are TRBV7-2 and TRBJ2-7; 15 bases line up with TRBD2. CDR1 is SGHTA, CDR2 FQGNSA, per germline. The junction had 8 bases not matched to a gene; V was cut back by 5 bases and J by 6 bases. The CDR3 runs to 16 residues. CDR3 protein: CASSRRTSGRGSEQYF. CDR3 nucleotides: TGTGCCAGCAGCAGACGGACTAGCGGGAGGGGCAGCGAGCAGTACTTC.

The rearrangement joins TRBV5-1 to TRBJ1-1, with D perhaps matching TRBD1 (5 bases). Looked up from germline, CDR1 is SGHRS and CDR2 is YFSETQ. The CDR3 totals 15 residues. V shed 6 bases and J shed 0 bases, with 15 bases lying between them. This CDR3 reads CASTLGGRVNTEAFF. Here the CDR3 DNA reads TGCGCCAGCACCCTAGGCGGCAGGGTGAACACTGAAGCTTTCTTT.

Concerning this clone: At the DNA level, this CDR3 is encoded by other sequences in the same sample as well. This chain joins TRBV18 and TRBJ1-1; a possible D gene is TRBD1 (6 bases). Per germline, CDR1 KGHSH and CDR2 LQKENI. The CDR3 loop spans 14 amino acids. V was clipped by 3 bases and J by 1 base, with 9 bases between them. The CDR3 DNA is TGTGCCAGCTCACCGGGAGGGGGGAACACTGAAGCTTTCTTT. This encodes CASSPGGGNTEAFF.